These 23 T cell receptor beta chains came from one sample sequenced in a study of blood T cell repertoires in COVID-19. The method was immunoSEQ multiplex PCR; TCRdb's version includes in-frame clones alone and lacks a portion of them. This sample yields around 180,000 clones, of which more than 65% are seen a single time; roughly a sixth belongs to the top ten. Material: PBMCs or T cells enriched from blood (not recorded which). The receptors were gathered from a woman aged 45 to 65 with acute COVID-19.

The chain carries TRBV5-8 and TRBJ1-5; 7 bases align to TRBD1. The CDR3 sequence is 17 residues long. The V gene's germline CDR1 is SGHTS and CDR2 YDEGEE. The ends lost 0 bases at V and 4 bases at J; junction bases unmatched: 10. DNA for the CDR3: TGTGCCAGCAGCTTGGCCGGGGGCAGGGGGGCAAATCAGCCCCAGCATTTT. This translates into CASSLAGGRGANQPQHF.

Note on this clone: This sample includes further DNA sequences coding for the same CDR3. The chain is built from TRBV5-1 and TRBJ2-2; D is unresolved. Germline loops: CDR1 SGHRS, CDR2 YFSETQ. Trimming pared 4 bases from V and 3 bases from J, leaving 4 bases between. The CDR3 sequence is 12 residues long. CDR3 nucleotides: TGCGCCAGCAGCCTGTACACCGGGGAGCTGTTTTTT. This gives the protein CASSLYTGELFF.

The chain carries TRBV12-3 or TRBV12-4 and TRBJ1-2; 7 nucleotides line up with TRBD1. V trimming: 6 bases; J trimming: 2 bases; junction bases outside the gene matches: 3. The CDR3 is made up of 13 amino acids. The DNA for the CDR3 is TGTGCCAGCAGCGCGACAGGGAACTATGGCTACACCTTC. Encoded protein: CASSATGNYGYTF.

The CDR3 sequence is CASSPYYNEQFF. The CDR3, as DNA: TGTGCCAGCAGTCCGTATTACAATGAGCAGTTCTTC. The V call is TRBV28, the J call TRBJ2-1; D is undetermined. V was shortened by 5 bases and J by 4 bases, with 6 bases between the two germline ends. Germline CDR1 MDHEN, CDR2 SYDVKM. This CDR3 is 12 amino acids long. The entire variable domain, with the rest obtained from reference TRBV28 and TRBJ2-1, is as follows: DVKVTQSSRYLVKRTGEKVFLECVQDMDHENMFWYRQDPGLGLRLIYFSYDVKMKEKGDIPEGYSVSREKKERFSLILESASTNQTSMYLCASSPYYNEQFFGPGTRLTVL.

The gene calls are TRBV7-2 and TRBJ1-2, with TRBD1 identical over 7 bases. CDR1 and CDR2 from the germline V gene are SGHTA and FQGNSA. Trimming at V came to 5 bases and at J to 4 bases, leaving 16 bases not matched to a gene. CDR3 length equals 17 residues. CDR3 DNA sequence: TGTGCCAGCAGCGGCCGGGACAGCCATGCTTTCTTCTATGGCTACACCTTC. Translating gives CASSGRDSHAFFYGYTF.

Only a few counts were recorded for this clone. This chain links TRBV7-3 with TRBJ1-2; the match to TRBD1 covers 8 bases. This CDR3 spans 15 amino acids. The germline gives CDR1 SGHTA, CDR2 FQGTGA. Germline trimming cut 5 bases from V and 5 bases from J; bases unmatched to any gene: 10. The CDR3 sequence is CASSPSGTGSYGYTF. In DNA, the CDR3 is TGTGCCAGCAGCCCCTCCGGGACAGGCTCTTATGGCTACACCTTC.

This chain uses TRBV10-1 with TRBJ2-1; TRBD1 agrees at 7 bases. Trimming took 8 bases from V and 2 from J; bases not matched to a gene: 3. CDR1 and CDR2 from the germline V gene are WNHNN and SYGVQD (reference sequence). This CDR3 has 13 residues. The CDR3 region has the DNA TGCGCCAGCGGGGGACAGACCTACAATGAGCAGTTCTTC. It yields the protein CASGGQTYNEQFF.

CDR3 region: CASSLSSGGAYNEQFF. In nucleotides, the CDR3 is TGTGCCAGCAGCCTCTCTAGCGGGGGGGCTTACAATGAGCAGTTCTTC. This chain connects TRBV3-1 (or the pseudogene TRBV3-2) to TRBJ2-1; 12 bases agree with TRBD2. The CDR3 length is 16 residues. With 4 bases clipped from V and 4 bases from J, the junction kept 5 bases outside the gene matches. Germline V lookup: CDR1 LGHDT, CDR2 YNNKEL (reference sequence).

This clone was observed a few times. The chain joins TRBV28 to TRBJ1-3, with TRBD1 identical over 7 bases. V was clipped by 6 bases and J by 7 bases; unmatched bases: 12. Germline loops: CDR1 MDHEN, CDR2 SYDVKM. The CDR3 loop spans 15 amino acids. The CDR3 region has the DNA TGTGCCAGCAGGGCTGGGACAGTTAAACTGAACACCATATATTTT. Residues: CASRAGTVKLNTIYF.

The J gene is TRBJ2-2, the V gene TRBV12-3 or TRBV12-4, with 7 bases that match TRBD1. The CDR3 totals 13 residues. Trimming took 5 bases from V and 6 from J; bases not matched to a gene: 3. The CDR3 region has the DNA TGTGCCAGCAGTCTACAGGGGTCCGGGGAGCTGTTTTTT. This codes for CASSLQGSGELFF.

The chain recombines TRBV9 with TRBJ1-4; possibly TRBD1 for D (5 bases). The CDR3 loop spans 15 amino acids. V dropped 4 bases and J dropped 7 bases, with 17 bases sitting between them. Germline V lookup: CDR1 SGDLS, CDR2 YYNGEE. DNA of the CDR3: TGTGCCAGCAGCTCCACATCCGGGGGTTTTGAAAAACTGTTTTTT. This sequence encodes CASSSTSGGFEKLFF. Filled out from reference TRBV9 and TRBJ1-4, the complete variable domain reads DSGVTQTPKHLITATGQRVTLRCSPRSGDLSVYWYQQSLDQGLQFLIQYYNGEERAKGNILERFSAQQFPDLHSELNLSSLELGDSALYFCASSSTSGGFEKLFFGSGTQLSVL.

V is TRBV7-2 and J is TRBJ2-1, with D hard to call. Germline V lookup: CDR1 SGHTA, CDR2 FQGNSA. The CDR3 loop spans 16 amino acids. The V end was cut by 5 bases, the J end by 0 bases, with 14 bases between. The CDR3 region has the DNA TGTGCCAGCAGCCCCGATGGCAGTCACTCCTACAATGAGCAGTTCTTC. This codes for CASSPDGSHSYNEQFF.

The V call is TRBV6-4, the J call TRBJ2-6; TRBD1 matches 7 bases. Germline V CDR1 and CDR2: MRHNA, SNTAGT. The CDR3 length is 16 residues. After removal of 3 bases from V and 0 bases from J, the junction contained 2 bases not matched to a gene. CDR3 amino acids: CASSEGQSSGANVLTF. DNA of the CDR3: TGTGCCAGCAGTGAGGGACAGAGCTCTGGGGCCAACGTCCTGACTTTC.

With regard to this clone: This same CDR3 is encoded by further DNA sequences in the sample. The chain's CDR3 is CASSQRGGQETQYF. The CDR3 region has the DNA TGTGCCAGCAGCCAGCGGGGGGGCCAAGAGACCCAGTACTTC. This sequence joins TRBV3-1 (or the pseudogene TRBV3-2) and TRBJ2-5, with 9 bases identical to TRBD2. V lost 3 bases, J lost 1 base, and 0 bases stayed unmatched. The CDR3 runs to 14 residues. Germline-derived CDR1 and CDR2 are LGHDT and YNNKEL (reference sequence).

This clone was detected a few times. The chain uses TRBV9 and TRBJ1-1; D is uncertain. The CDR3 covers 16 residues. Germline V gene data show CDR1 as SGDLS and CDR2 as YYNGEE. Trimming pared 4 bases from V and 4 bases from J, leaving 20 bases between. CDR3 nucleotides: TGTGCCAGCAGCCTGTACGCGTGGGTCGGAGCCACTGAAGCTTTCTTT. Translated, it gives CASSLYAWVGATEAFF.

This clone has only a few counts. This rearrangement joins TRBV6-1 to TRBJ2-1, with 10 bases matching TRBD2. Unmatched junction bases numbered 6, after V lost 3 bases and J lost 7 bases. The germline gives CDR1 MNHNS, CDR2 SASEGT. The CDR3 loop spans 15 amino acids. CDR3 sequence (DNA): TGTGCCAGCAGTGAGCTAGCGGGGGTGGTAAATGAGCAGTTCTTC. It is translated as CASSELAGVVNEQFF.

The rearrangement links TRBV5-8 to TRBJ1-1; 8 bases map to TRBD1. Per the germline V gene, CDR1 is SGHTS and CDR2 is YDEGEE. Trimming at V came to 4 bases and at J to 4 bases, leaving 6 bases not matched to a gene. This CDR3 contains 14 residues. The CDR3, as DNA: TGTGCCAGCAGCAAACACAGGGGGGTCACTGAAGCTTTCTTT. Amino acids: CASSKHRGVTEAFF.

The J gene is TRBJ2-1, the V gene TRBV19; 9 bases agree with TRBD2. V lost 3 bases and J lost 0; bases outside the gene matches: 6. Germline values: CDR1 LNHDA, CDR2 SQIVND (reference sequence). The CDR3 contains 17 residues. CDR3 residues: CASSISAGGGSYNEQFF. CDR3 DNA: TGTGCCAGTAGTATTTCAGCGGGGGGAGGCTCCTACAATGAGCAGTTCTTC.

This rearrangement joins TRBV4-1 to TRBJ2-1; 15 bases fit TRBD2. The length of the CDR3 is 21 residues. Germline lookup yields CDR1 MGHRA and CDR2 YSYEKL. Trimming took 1 base from V and 6 from J; bases not matched to a gene: 16. Written as DNA, the CDR3 is TGCGCCAGCAGCCAAGGCCCGGGACTAGCGGGGGGCTCCCATGTGGGCAATGAGCAGTTCTTC. Translation: CASSQGPGLAGGSHVGNEQFF.

The CDR3 sequence: CASSYSHRGARFF. DNA of the CDR3: TGTGCCAGCAGTTACTCCCACCGGGGGGCCCGCTTCTTC. The J gene is TRBJ2-1, the V gene TRBV6-2 or TRBV6-3; the D gene is possibly TRBD2 (7 bases). Deletions cut 0 bases from V and 16 bases from J, with 16 bases between. This CDR3 is 13 amino acids long. Per the germline V gene, CDR1 is MNHEY and CDR2 is SVGEGT.

The genes are TRBV27 and TRBJ2-2; 7 nucleotides line up with TRBD1. Germline CDR1 reads MNHEY; CDR2 reads SMNVEV (reference sequence). The CDR3 is 16 amino acids. V trimming: 8 bases; J trimming: 1 base; junction bases outside the gene matches: 10. In DNA form, the CDR3 reads TGTGCCAGCGGCTGGGGACAGCACGAGAACACCGGGGAGCTGTTTTTT. Protein: CASGWGQHENTGELFF.

The rearrangement uses TRBV28 and TRBJ1-5; D not resolved. The CDR3 runs 14 residues. CDR1 is MDHEN and CDR2 is SYDVKM in the germline V gene. The ends were cut back, 5 bases at V and 4 bases at J, with 12 bases in the middle. The CDR3 nucleotides are TGTGCCAGCAGTCTCCACAAACTAAATCAGCCCCAGCATTTT. Protein sequence: CASSLHKLNQPQHF.

This chain connects TRBV2 to TRBJ1-1, with 9 bases lining up with TRBD1. Germline CDR1 is SNHLY and CDR2 is FYNNEI. The V segment lost 4 bases and the J segment 4 bases; nucleotides outside the gene matches: 4. This CDR3 region has 14 residues. The CDR3 loop is CASSGTGETTEAFF. Here the CDR3 DNA reads TGTGCCAGCAGTGGGACAGGGGAGACCACTGAAGCTTTCTTT.